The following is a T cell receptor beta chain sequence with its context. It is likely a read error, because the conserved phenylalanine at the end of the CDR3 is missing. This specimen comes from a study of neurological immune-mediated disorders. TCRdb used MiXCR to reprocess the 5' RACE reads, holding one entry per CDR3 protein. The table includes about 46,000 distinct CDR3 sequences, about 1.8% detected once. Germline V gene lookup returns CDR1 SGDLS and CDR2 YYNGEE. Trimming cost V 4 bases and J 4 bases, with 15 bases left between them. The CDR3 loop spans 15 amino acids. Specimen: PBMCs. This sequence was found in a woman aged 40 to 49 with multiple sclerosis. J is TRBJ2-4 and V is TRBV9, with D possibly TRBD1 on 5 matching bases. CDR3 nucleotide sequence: TGTGCCAGCAGCCCCGGAAGGGGCAGAAAAAACATTCAGTACTGC. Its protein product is CASSPGRGRKNIQYC.